The 19 T cell receptor delta chains below come from one sample, sequenced in a study of in vitro expanded adult blood gammadelta T cells. FACS sorting after expansion isolated live CD3+ TCRgammadelta+ Vgamma9+ Vdelta2+ T cells. PBMC were pulsed for one day with 10 nM HMBPP, then washed three times. The cells grew for about 15 days in culture, receiving fresh IL-2 every 3 to 4 days. TCRdb reprocessed the 5' RACE reads using CATT. The data contain several hundred delta-chain clones, roughly 50% of them singletons. These TCRs' antigens remain unknown. The sample consisted of gamma-delta T cells from peripheral blood expanded in culture, taken from an in vitro culture stimulated with HMBPP. These receptors came from an adult in good health.

About this clone: A read error is likely here: a far larger clone is one base away. J is TRDJ2 and V is TRDV1; 9 positions match TRDD3. The CDR3 covers 22 residues. Germline values: CDR1 TSWWSYY, CDR2 QGS. Trimming at V came to 2 bases and at J to 4 bases, leaving 23 bases not matched to a gene. As DNA, the CDR3 is TGTGCTCTTGGGGAATGTCGGTTCTGTTTACTGGGGGACACCATTGGGACAGCACAACTCTTCTTT. It translates to CALGECRFCLLGDTIGTAQLFF.

Details on this clone: A far larger clone differs by one base, so this is likely a read error. This chain uses TRDV2 with TRDJ1; 10 bases are shared with TRDD3. V dropped 3 bases and J dropped 4; count of bases not matched to a gene: 22. Germline V gene sequence: CDR1 GEAIGNYY, CDR2 EKD. The CDR3 has 20 amino acids. The CDR3 DNA is TGTGCCTGTGACGGGCTTTCTGATGGACGGGGGATACGAGGTCACGATAAACTCATCTTT. This gives the protein CACDGLSDGRGIRGHDKLIF.

Judged by abundance, this clone is large. The identical CDR3 is also encoded by other nucleotide sequences in the sample. The CDR3 here is CACDTVGGYSDKLIF. The CDR3 DNA is TGTGCCTGTGACACCGTAGGGGGATACTCCGATAAACTCATCTTT. The chain links TRDV2 to TRDJ1; 9 bases fit TRDD3. The CDR3 is 15 residues long. Trimming at V came to 0 bases and at J to 3 bases, leaving 4 bases not matched to a gene. Looked up from germline, CDR1 is GEAIGNYY and CDR2 is EKD.

Points on this clone: This sequence is one base from a far larger clone and is likely a read error. The sample carries other DNA sequences with the same CDR3. The rearrangement links TRDV2 to TRDJ1, with 12 bases aligning to TRDD3. CDR1 is GEAIGNYY and CDR2 is EKD in the germline V gene. The length of the CDR3 is 17 residues. Trimming cost V 3 bases and J 5 bases; bases outside gene matches: 12. The CDR3 spells CACDGILGDTVTDKLIF. The CDR3 nucleotides are TGTGCCTGTGACGGAATCCTGGGGGATACGGTCACAGATAAACTCATCTTT.

As regards this clone: This DNA translates differently at residue 3 from the TCRdb protein, which is that of a much larger clone; a read error is likely, and the protein shown is the DNA's own translation. The chain carries TRDV2 and TRDJ1; TRDD3 matches 9 bases. CDR3 length: 15 amino acids. Germline V gene lookup returns CDR1 GEAIGNYY and CDR2 EKD. This CDR3 reads CAYDALLGENDKLIF. CDR3 nucleotide sequence: TGTGCCTATGACGCCCTACTGGGGGAGAACGATAAACTCATCTTT.

This clone was found a few times. Since a far larger clone is one base different, this is likely a read error. The genes are TRDV2 and TRDJ1; 10 nucleotides match TRDD3. Germline CDR1 reads GEAIGNYY; CDR2 reads EKD. This CDR3 region has 18 residues. The V and J ends lost 0 bases and 4 bases, in that order; junction bases with no gene match: 13. CDR3 region: CACDTVVGLGDTGDKLIF. CDR3 DNA sequence: TGTGCCTGTGACACCGTTGTAGGCTTGGGGGATACCGGCGATAAACTCATCTTT.

This clone appeared once. A far larger clone is a single base away, which makes a read error likely. V is TRDV2 and J is TRDJ1; 11 nucleotides agree with TRDD3. Germline values: CDR1 GEAIGNYY, CDR2 EKD. The CDR3 extends over 16 amino acids. For the CDR3, the DNA is TGTGCCCGTGACGAAATGGGGGATACGCGGTCCGATAAACTCATCTTT. Translation gives CARDEMGDTRSDKLIF.

In its sample, this clone ranks as large (0.1 to 1%). The chain combines TRDV2 with TRDJ1; TRDD2 might be the D (5 bases). V was clipped by 3 bases and J by 5 bases, with 15 bases between them. Per the germline V gene, CDR1 is GEAIGNYY and CDR2 is EKD. This CDR3 region has 14 residues. This CDR3 is CACDPLRGTDKLIF. In DNA form, the CDR3 reads TGTGCCTGTGACCCCCTTCGGGGTACGGATAAACTCATCTTT.

Comment on this clone: Being one base from a much bigger clone, this may be a read error. Additional DNA sequences in this sample encode the identical CDR3. The J gene is TRDJ1, the V gene TRDV2; no definite D call. CDR1 GEAIGNYY and CDR2 EKD come from the germline V gene. The CDR3 extends over 17 amino acids. DNA of the CDR3: TGTGCCTGTGACAAGATCGGGAGTAAGGAACACACTGATAAACTCATCTTT. Protein: CACDKIGSKEHTDKLIF.

In regard to this clone: This probably arose from a read error, given a far larger clone one base away. The V gene is TRDV2, the J gene TRDJ1; 12 nucleotides align to TRDD3. Germline V lookup: CDR1 GEAIGNYY, CDR2 EKD. CDR3 length: 17 amino acids. In nucleotides, the CDR3 is TGTGCCTGTGACCCACTTTCGACTGGGGGATACACCAATAAACTCATCTTT. Residues: CACDPLSTGGYTNKLIF.

About this clone itself: A far more abundant clone sits one base away, making this likely a read error. Other DNA variants within this sample encode the same CDR3. The chain combines TRDV2 with TRDJ1; 9 nucleotides align to TRDD3. There are 15 residues in the CDR3. Germline values: CDR1 GEAIGNYY, CDR2 EKD. The CDR3 region is CACDAIGGYIDKLIF. CDR3 coding DNA: TGTGCATGTGACGCTATTGGGGGATATATCGATAAACTCATCTTT.

This clone is large by share. This may come from a read error, since a much larger clone is one base off. Other DNA sequences within the sample encode an identical CDR3. The chain employs TRDV2 and TRDJ1; 12 nucleotides line up with TRDD3. Germline CDR1 reads GEAIGNYY; CDR2 reads EKD. This CDR3 contains 18 residues. Here the CDR3 DNA reads TGTGCCTGTGACGGACTGGGGGATACAGAGAGGTACACTGATAAACTCATCTTT. Encoded protein: CACDGLGDTERYTDKLIF.

This clone is labeled as large (0.1 to 1%). Additional DNA sequences in this sample encode the identical CDR3. DNA of the CDR3: TGTGCCTGTGACACTCTGGGGGATCGGACCGATAAACTCATCTTT. Protein product: CACDTLGDRTDKLIF. This rearrangement joins TRDV2 to TRDJ1; 9 bases fit TRDD3. The length of the CDR3 is 15 residues. With V trimmed by 1 base and J by 2 bases, 4 bases remained unmatched. Germline V gene data show CDR1 as GEAIGNYY and CDR2 as EKD.

About this clone: The translation of this DNA and the TCRdb protein of a much larger clone differ at residue 5, probably owing to a read error; the protein shown here is translated from the DNA. CDR3 loop: CACDTLLGENDKLIF. For the CDR3, the DNA is TGTGCCTGTGACACCCTACTGGGGGAGAACGATAAACTCATCTTT. The genes are TRDV2 and TRDJ1; 9 nucleotides line up with TRDD3. CDR1 GEAIGNYY and CDR2 EKD come from the germline V gene. CDR3 length: 15 residues. Trimming at V came to 0 bases and at J to 4 bases, leaving 5 bases not matched to a gene.

On this clone itself: Since a far larger clone is one base different, this is likely a read error. The same CDR3 is also encoded by other DNA sequences in this sample. The genes are TRAV29/DV5 and TRDJ1; 9 nucleotides match TRDD3. Germline-derived CDR1 and CDR2 are NSMFDY and ISSIKDK. CDR3 length equals 23 residues. The CDR3 sequence: CSVLLCSKRATGGRLPYTDKLIF. The CDR3 DNA follows: TGCAGTGTACTCCTGTGCAGCAAACGTGCTACTGGGGGACGGCTCCCGTACACCGATAAACTCATCTTT.

Note on this clone: A read error likely explains this, since a far larger clone differs by one base. The sample holds other DNA sequences that translate to the same CDR3. The chain carries TRDV2 and TRDJ2; a possible D gene is TRDD3 (5 bases). The CDR3 is 16 residues long. V was trimmed by 4 bases and J by 4 bases, leaving 18 bases between them. Germline V gives CDR1 GEAIGNYY, CDR2 EKD. The CDR3 protein is CACDTLGDTSTAQLFF. DNA for the CDR3: TGTGCCTGTGATACTTTGGGAGATACTTCGACAGCACAACTCTTCTTT.

Sample share makes this clone hyperexpanded. The sample contains more than one DNA sequence encoding this CDR3. The chain employs TRDV2 and TRDJ3, with 12 bases aligning to TRDD3. In germline, CDR1 is GEAIGNYY, CDR2 EKD. CDR3 length: 23 amino acids. Trimming took 2 bases from V and 0 from J; bases not matched to a gene: 16. CDR3 DNA: TGTGCCTGTGACAGCCTCCCTCGAGGTACTGGGGGATACAGCTCCTGGGACACCCGACAGATGTTTTTC. Translating it yields CACDSLPRGTGGYSSWDTRQMFF.

Comments on this clone: A far larger clone is off by one base, so a read error is likely. Other DNA variants within this sample encode the same CDR3. This chain joins TRDV2 and TRDJ1; a weak D match, TRDD2 (5 bases). The germline CDR1 and CDR2 sequences are GEAIGNYY and EKD. This CDR3 has 14 amino acids. Trimming took off 8 bases at V and 3 bases at J, with 18 bases between the two ends. The CDR3 nucleotides read TGTGCCTTGGAGTCCCTGCCTACCTCCGATAAACTCATCTTT. Translation gives CALESLPTSDKLIF.

For this clone: A far more abundant clone sits one base away, making this likely a read error. The sample carries other DNA sequences with the same CDR3. This chain uses TRDV2 with TRDJ1; D perhaps matches TRDD3 (5 bases). The CDR3 is 15 residues long. The germline V gene encodes CDR1 GEAIGNYY and CDR2 EKD. The CDR3 region is CACDDIGANTDKLIF. In DNA form, the CDR3 reads TGTGCCTGTGACGATATTGGGGCAAACACAGATAAACTCATCTTT.